Presented here are 26 T cell receptor beta chains from one specimen sequenced in a study of technical replicates of blood from a few donors. The protocol was immunoSEQ multiplex PCR, while the TCRdb copy is restricted to in-frame clones and leaves out a portion. The sample gives about 88,000 clones, over 90% of which show up once; around 0.25% is in the top ten. Sequencing input: T cells isolated from PBMCs. These TCRs come from a human donor in good health.

The CDR3 sequence is CASSFSNTEAFF. The CDR3, as DNA: TGTGCCAGCAGCTTCTCGAACACTGAAGCTTTCTTT. The chain employs TRBV7-9 and TRBJ1-1; unclear D gene. The CDR3 is made up of 12 amino acids. From germline, CDR1 is SEHNR and CDR2 FQNEAQ (reference sequence). V lost 3 bases and J 1 base, leaving 3 bases between the germline ends.

The chain uses TRBV9 and TRBJ2-7, with TRBD1 identical over 8 bases. V dropped 3 bases and J dropped 3; count of bases not matched to a gene: 5. The CDR3 spans 14 residues. Germline-derived CDR1 and CDR2 are SGDLS and YYNGEE. The CDR3 sequence is CASSATGEVYEQYF. CDR3 coding DNA: TGTGCCAGCAGCGCGACAGGGGAGGTCTACGAGCAGTACTTC.

This clone was seen once. The chain joins TRBV7-8 to TRBJ1-4; perhaps TRBD1 as D (5 bases). Germline V gene sequence: CDR1 SGHVS, CDR2 FQNEAQ. The V end was cut by 5 bases, the J end by 5 bases, with 15 bases between. The CDR3 consists of 15 residues. CDR3 DNA sequence: TGTGCCAGCAGCCCGAGCAGGGCCGGGAATGAAAAACTGTTTTTT. It translates to CASSPSRAGNEKLFF.

This chain joins TRBV7-6 and TRBJ1-1, with D maybe TRBD1 (5 bases). In germline, CDR1 is SGHVS, CDR2 FNYEAQ. V was cut by 1 base and J by 0 bases, with 9 bases left in between. There are 15 residues in the CDR3. The CDR3 is CASSLEEGMNTEAFF. CDR3 nucleotide sequence: TGTGCCAGCAGCTTAGAGGAGGGGATGAACACTGAAGCTTTCTTT.

The gene calls are TRBV27 and TRBJ1-2; D is unclear. CDR1 and CDR2 from the germline V gene are MNHEY and SMNVEV (reference sequence). The ends were cut back, 5 bases at V and 4 bases at J, with 11 bases in the middle. The CDR3 contains 13 residues. The CDR3 coding sequence is TGTGCCAGCAGTCTCCGACTAGGCTATGGCTACACCTTC. Its translation is CASSLRLGYGYTF.

The chain combines TRBV5-1 with TRBJ2-5; D might be TRBD1 (7 bases). CDR3 length: 12 amino acids. Trimming took 8 bases from V and 5 from J, leaving 13 bases between them. Germline CDR1 and CDR2: SGHRS and YFSETQ. The CDR3 nucleotides are TGCGCCAGTTCAGGGGGGCAGGAGACCCAGTACTTC. Translating gives CASSGGQETQYF.

As concerns this clone: The junction differs from germline at one of its ends, possibly a read error. V is TRBV2 and J is TRBJ2-1; 8 bases align to TRBD1. Germline assignment: CDR1 SNHLY and CDR2 FYNNEI. The CDR3 loop spans 13 amino acids. CDR3 sequence reads: CASSLIPGQDRIF. CDR3 sequence (DNA): TGTGCCAGCAGTCTTATTCCGGGACAGGATCGGATCTTC.

The chain employs TRBV2 and TRBJ1-5; D remains unclear. Germline lookup yields CDR1 SNHLY and CDR2 FYNNEI. The ends were cut back, 3 bases at V and 2 bases at J, with 14 bases in the middle. This CDR3 region has 16 residues. The CDR3 region has the DNA TGTGCCAGCAGTGATTACGAAGGAGTGGGCAATCAGCCCCAGCATTTT. Amino acid sequence: CASSDYEGVGNQPQHF.

The chain employs TRBV6-1 and TRBJ2-5; 10 bases agree with TRBD2. The CDR3 runs to 16 residues. J lost 3 bases, V lost 4 bases, and 8 bases had no gene match. Germline V gives CDR1 MNHNS, CDR2 SASEGT. The CDR3 DNA follows: TGTGCCAGCAGTGTAGGGACTAGCGCGATAAAAGAGACCCAGTACTTC. Translation: CASSVGTSAIKETQYF.

This clone was detected once. The chain employs TRBV5-1 and TRBJ2-7, with 11 positions matching TRBD2. Germline-derived CDR1 and CDR2 are SGHRS and YFSETQ. This CDR3 comprises 20 residues. The junction had 17 bases not matched to a gene; V was cut back by 1 base and J by 2 bases. The CDR3 region is CASSLLQTGLLAGAPYEQYF. The CDR3 DNA sequence: TGCGCCAGCAGCTTGTTGCAAACGGGCCTACTAGCGGGGGCCCCCTACGAGCAGTACTTC.

CDR3 in DNA: TGTGCCAGCAGTCCTACCCGGACAGGCAATGAGCAGTTCTTC. Amino acids: CASSPTRTGNEQFF. The rearrangement links TRBV28 to TRBJ2-1; 7 nucleotides match TRBD1. This CDR3 has 14 residues. Trimming at V came to 5 bases and at J to 6 bases, leaving 7 bases not matched to a gene. The germline V gene has CDR1 MDHEN and CDR2 SYDVKM. Full variable domain (rest looked up from reference TRBV28 and TRBJ2-1): DVKVTQSSRYLVKRTGEKVFLECVQDMDHENMFWYRQDPGLGLRLIYFSYDVKMKEKGDIPEGYSVSREKKERFSLILESASTNQTSMYLCASSPTRTGNEQFFGPGTRLTVL.

This chain links TRBV11-2 with TRBJ2-1, with 12 positions matching TRBD2. Trimming cost V 3 bases and J 2 bases; bases outside gene matches: 8. The CDR3 is 18 residues long. The germline CDR1 and CDR2 sequences are SGHAT and FQNNGV. The CDR3 sequence is CASSFHLAGGKAYNEQFF. DNA of the CDR3: TGTGCCAGCAGCTTTCATCTAGCGGGAGGGAAGGCCTACAATGAGCAGTTCTTC.

This rearrangement joins TRBV29-1 to TRBJ1-4; tentative D call: TRBD1 (6 bases). Trimming took 4 bases from V and 3 from J, leaving 9 bases between them. From germline, CDR1 is SQVTM and CDR2 ANQGSEA. The CDR3 loop spans 13 amino acids. The CDR3 here is CSVVRGSNEKLFF. The CDR3 nucleotides read TGCAGCGTTGTCAGGGGATCTAATGAAAAACTGTTTTTT.

CDR3 loop: CASSQEGLGQGTYEQYF. In DNA form, the CDR3 reads TGCGCCAGCAGCCAAGAGGGCTTGGGACAGGGGACCTACGAGCAGTACTTC. This sequence joins TRBV4-1 and TRBJ2-7; 10 bases match TRBD1. The CDR3 is made up of 17 amino acids. The V gene's germline CDR1 is MGHRA and CDR2 YSYEKL. With 0 bases clipped from V and 2 bases from J, the junction kept 7 bases outside the gene matches.

This chain joins TRBV4-1 and TRBJ2-1; perhaps TRBD2 as D (5 bases). Trimming cost V 4 bases and J 8 bases, with 9 bases left between them. Germline lookup yields CDR1 MGHRA and CDR2 YSYEKL. The CDR3 extends over 12 amino acids. The CDR3 is CASSPGIYEQFF. CDR3 in DNA: TGCGCCAGCAGCCCGGGGATTTATGAGCAGTTCTTC.

The gene calls are TRBV19 and TRBJ2-7, with 8 bases aligning to TRBD1. Trimming took 6 bases from V and 9 from J; bases not matched to a gene: 19. The germline V gene encodes CDR1 LNHDA and CDR2 SQIVND (reference sequence). The CDR3 contains 16 residues. The CDR3 nucleotides are TGTGCCAGTAGCCTCGACAGGGGCGCCCTCCTGGAAGGGCAGTACTTC. Translation gives CASSLDRGALLEGQYF. Drawing the rest from reference TRBV19 and TRBJ2-7, the complete variable domain is DGGITQSPKYLFRKEGQNVTLSCEQNLNHDAMYWYRQDPGQGLRLIYYSQIVNDFQKGDIAEGYSVSREKKESFPLTVTSAQKNPTAFYLCASSLDRGALLEGQYFGPGTRLTVT.

The chain's CDR3 is CASSLRQPQHF. Written as DNA, the CDR3 is TGTGCCAGCAGCTTGCGTCAGCCCCAGCATTTT. The chain links TRBV5-8 to TRBJ1-5; the D is unclear. This CDR3 has 11 residues. The V end lost 1 base, the J end lost 6 bases, and 2 bases lay between the germline ends. Per germline, CDR1 SGHTS and CDR2 YDEGEE. Filled out from reference TRBV5-8 and TRBJ1-5, the complete variable domain reads EAGVTQSPTHLIKTRGQQATLRCSPISGHTSVYWYQQALGLGLQFLLWYDEGEERNRGNFPPRFSGRQFPNYSSELNVNALELEDSALYLCASSLRQPQHFGDGTRLSIL.

The chain links TRBV19 to TRBJ2-7; 10 bases are a match to TRBD1. Germline V gives CDR1 LNHDA, CDR2 SQIVND (reference sequence). CDR3 length: 14 amino acids. J gave up 6 bases and V 4 bases, and 6 bases lay outside the gene matches. The CDR3 sequence: CASSRDRGRSEQYF. For the CDR3, the DNA is TGTGCCAGTAGTAGGGACAGGGGTCGGAGCGAGCAGTACTTC.

The chain uses TRBV7-2 and TRBJ2-1, with 9 nucleotides matching TRBD2. With 3 bases clipped from V and 4 bases from J, the junction kept 1 base outside the gene matches. The CDR3 totals 14 residues. The V gene's germline CDR1 is SGHTA and CDR2 FQGNSA. The CDR3 sequence is CASSFSGRYNEQFF. The CDR3 nucleotides read TGTGCCAGCAGCTTTAGCGGGAGATACAATGAGCAGTTCTTC.

The J gene is TRBJ1-5, the V gene TRBV7-8, with D perhaps TRBD1 (6 bases). Germline V gene data show CDR1 as SGHVS and CDR2 as FQNEAQ. V was clipped by 2 bases and J by 8 bases, with 13 bases between them. The CDR3 runs 14 residues. CDR3 in amino acids: CASSLLGAREPQHF. The CDR3 DNA reads as TGTGCCAGCAGCTTACTGGGGGCAAGGGAGCCCCAGCATTTT.

In this sample, this clone turned up once. The V call is TRBV25-1, the J call TRBJ2-1; no clear D gene. V was shortened by 2 bases and J by 6 bases, with 5 bases between the two germline ends. Germline assignment: CDR1 MGHDK and CDR2 SYGVNS. The CDR3 has 12 residues. CDR3 coding DNA: TGTGCCAGCAGTGAAGGAGTCAATGAGCAGTTCTTC. It codes for CASSEGVNEQFF.

V is TRBV30 and J is TRBJ1-5; D call uncertain. Germline V gives CDR1 GTSNPN, CDR2 SVGIG (reference sequence). The CDR3 has 17 residues. Trimming pared 6 bases from V and 1 base from J, leaving 22 bases between. The CDR3 DNA follows: TGTGCCTGCCAACAATCCCTTCGGTCGGGGAGCAATCAGCCCCAGCATTTT. Encoded protein: CACQQSLRSGSNQPQHF.

The J gene is TRBJ1-2, the V gene TRBV2, with 12 bases matching TRBD1. The CDR3 sequence is 15 residues long. Germline V gene lookup returns CDR1 SNHLY and CDR2 FYNNEI. V lost 4 bases to trimming and J lost 4 bases; unmatched junction nucleotides: 4. The CDR3 region is CASSGGQGALYGYTF. Written as DNA, the CDR3 is TGTGCCAGCAGTGGGGGACAGGGGGCCCTCTATGGCTACACCTTC.

The rearrangement links TRBV5-1 to TRBJ1-6; 10 nucleotides line up with TRBD1. The germline CDR1 and CDR2 sequences are SGHRS and YFSETQ. The junction had 5 bases not matched to a gene; V was cut back by 0 bases and J by 8 bases. The CDR3 extends over 16 amino acids. The CDR3 here is CASSLGTGGSYSPLHF. In DNA form, the CDR3 reads TGCGCCAGCAGCTTGGGGACAGGGGGTTCCTATTCACCCCTCCACTTT. Together with reference TRBV5-1 and TRBJ1-6, the CDR3 gives the full variable domain: KAGVTQTPRYLIKTRGQQVTLSCSPISGHRSVSWYQQTPGQGLQFLFEYFSETQRNKGNFPGRFSGRQFSNSRSEMNVSTLELGDSALYLCASSLGTGGSYSPLHFGNGTRLTVT.

The chain joins TRBV25-1 to TRBJ1-2; maybe TRBD1 (6 bases). Deletions cut 8 bases from V and 5 bases from J, with 18 bases between. The CDR3 spans 14 residues. The germline gives CDR1 MGHDK, CDR2 SYGVNS. The CDR3 loop reads CASSGPLGGYGYTF. The CDR3 nucleotides are TGTGCCAGCTCAGGCCCTCTAGGGGGTTATGGCTACACCTTC.

The chain couples TRBV19 to TRBJ1-3; TRBD1 might be the D (6 bases). This CDR3 comprises 16 residues. Germline assignment: CDR1 LNHDA and CDR2 SQIVND (reference sequence). Trimming took off 4 bases at V and 2 bases at J, with 15 bases between the two ends. In DNA form, the CDR3 reads TGTGCCAGTAGTAACCCGGGAGGGGGAACTGGAAACACCATATATTTT. This codes for CASSNPGGGTGNTIYF.